One T cell receptor beta chain is described in this entry. The antigen is unknown. Unmatched junction bases numbered 5, after V lost 0 bases and J lost 7 bases. The CDR3 runs to 14 residues. In germline, CDR1 is GTSNPN, CDR2 SVGIG (reference sequence). The source of the sample is a study of cytomegalovirus exposure and HLA in healthy donors. Study results and caveats: Clonal expansion, a later analysis showed, was greater in HLA-associated TCR beta chains than in equally common others. There was a cluster of highly shared sequence variants that was likely a sequencing artifact. In a later analysis, TCR beta V- and J-gene trimming showed a link to a missense DCLRE1C variant.

The study ran its PCR with 60 Vbeta and 13 Jbeta primers. The method was immunoSEQ multiplex PCR; TCRdb's version includes in-frame clones alone and lacks a portion of them. The profile shows some 170,000 clones, approximately 75% of them singletons. Sequences were obtained from PBMCs. This receptor was identified in a man younger than 45 in good health and CMV-seropositive. The chain employs TRBV30 and TRBJ1-4; 7 bases agree with TRBD1. In DNA form, the CDR3 reads TGTGCCTGGAGTGTCCGGAGGGGGCGTGAAAAACTGTTTTTT. Amino acid sequence: CAWSVRRGREKLFF.